This entry is about one T cell receptor (beta chain). These data are taken from a study of blood T cell repertoires in COVID-19. V gave up 5 bases and J gave up 0 bases, with 8 bases separating them. The CDR3 contains 14 residues. Germline V CDR1 and CDR2: SGHTA, FQGNSA. As handled by the study authors: Nucleated cell number was recorded as an estimate derived from reference gene primer amplification. TCRdb keeps only in-frame clones here, not all; method: immunoSEQ multiplex PCR. That table supplies the V and J calls and clone size; D and trimming were determined from the DNA. The sample records 200,000 to 300,000 clones, about 90% being singletons.

The sequence derives from a woman aged 35 to 49 who had recovered from COVID-19. The chain couples TRBV7-2 to TRBJ2-4; D uncertain. Specimen: peripheral blood. The DNA of the CDR3 is TGTGCCAGCAGCCTATACCTAGCCAAAAACATTCAGTACTTC. The encoded protein is CASSLYLAKNIQYF. The full variable domain, in which reference TRBV7-2 and TRBJ2-4 provide the parts outside the CDR3, is GAGVSQSPSNKVTEKGKDVELRCDPISGHTALYWYRQSLGQGLEFLIYFQGNSAPDKSGLPSDRFSAERTGGSVSTLTIQRTQQEDSAVYLCASSLYLAKNIQYFGAGTRLSVL.